This T cell receptor beta chain was captured by sequencing in a study of vaccination effects on CD4 cells after COVID-19. Study context: Participants received two doses of either the BNT162b2 or mRNA-1273 vaccine. The study, taken as a whole, reports: Few convalescent patients were included, and no early post-infection timepoints were sampled.

CDR3 length: 14 residues. With 5 bases clipped from V and 6 bases from J, the junction kept 5 bases outside the gene matches. Germline V gene lookup returns CDR1 SGHRS and CDR2 YFSETQ. Ahead of sequencing, the ViraFEST assay grew antigen-specific CD4+ T cells using viral peptide pools. Researchers isolated CD4+ T cells once approximately eleven days of culture had elapsed. Vaccine recipients lacked prior SARS-CoV-2 infection and had negative nucleocapsid antibodies. Half the medium was replaced with IL-2 medium on days 3 and 7. Measured with immunoSEQ multiplex PCR; TCRdb has only the in-frame clones, and not every one. In the table there are 68,000 or so clones, about 80% of which are singletons. Concerning this clone itself: Its antigen is not identified.

This clonotype was obtained from a human donor who received a COVID-19 vaccine. The rearrangement uses TRBV5-1 and TRBJ2-2; 9 nucleotides match TRBD1. This specimen was CD4+ T cells from PBMCs cultured with SARS-CoV-2 spike peptides, taken before COVID-19 vaccination. CDR3 nucleotide sequence: TGCGCCAGCAGTCCCGGGACAGGGTCCGGGGAGCTGTTTTTT. Amino acids: CASSPGTGSGELFF.